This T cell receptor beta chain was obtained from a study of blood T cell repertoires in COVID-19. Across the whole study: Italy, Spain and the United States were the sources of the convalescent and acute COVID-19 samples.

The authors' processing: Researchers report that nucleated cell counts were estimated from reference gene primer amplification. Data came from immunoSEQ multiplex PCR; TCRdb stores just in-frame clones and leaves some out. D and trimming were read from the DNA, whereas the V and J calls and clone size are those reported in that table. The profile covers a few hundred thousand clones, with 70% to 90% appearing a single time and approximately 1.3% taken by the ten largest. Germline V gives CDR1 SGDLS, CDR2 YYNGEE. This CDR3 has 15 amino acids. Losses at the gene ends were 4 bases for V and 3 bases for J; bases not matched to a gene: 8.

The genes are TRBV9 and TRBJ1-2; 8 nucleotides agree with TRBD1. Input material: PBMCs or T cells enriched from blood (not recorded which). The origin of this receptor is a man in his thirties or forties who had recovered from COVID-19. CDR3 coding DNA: TGTGCCAGCAGCACAGGGGGAAGGCCGGACTATGGCTACACCTTC. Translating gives CASSTGGRPDYGYTF. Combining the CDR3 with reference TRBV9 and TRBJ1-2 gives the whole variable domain DSGVTQTPKHLITATGQRVTLRCSPRSGDLSVYWYQQSLDQGLQFLIQYYNGEERAKGNILERFSAQQFPDLHSELNLSSLELGDSALYFCASSTGGRPDYGYTFGSGTRLTVV.